Given below is one T cell receptor beta chain in context. Its specificity is unknown. The length of the CDR3 is 15 residues. Germline CDR1 reads SGHTA; CDR2 reads FQGNSA. Deletions cut 0 bases from V and 8 bases from J, with 13 bases between. This sample was taken from a study of OX40 agonist ivuxolimab in advanced cancers. Across the study: Patients receiving dose escalation had hepatocellular carcinoma, melanoma, renal cell or head and neck cancer. Findings and limits, study-wide: CD4+ and CD8+ T cells in blood underwent clonal expansion by week 6 at 0.1 to 3.0 mg/kg. It was not determined which antigens were specifically recognized by the peripheral T cells that had undergone clonal expansion.

Autoimmune disease history or systemic immunosuppression was exclusionary. Data came from immunoSEQ multiplex PCR; TCRdb stores just in-frame clones and leaves some out. The sample shows some 16,000 clones, around 80% of them seen only once. The sequences come from CD4+ or CD8+ T cells sorted from blood, collected in a trial of the OX40 agonist ivuxolimab. This receptor was obtained from an adult with an advanced solid tumor such as melanoma, head and neck, liver or kidney cancer. V gene TRBV7-2 combines with J gene TRBJ1-4; a weak D match, TRBD1 (5 bases). CDR3 sequence: CASSLALGGREKLFF. The CDR3 nucleotides are TGTGCCAGCAGCTTAGCTCTGGGGGGACGGGAAAAACTGTTTTTT.